This record looks at one TCR beta chain sequence and its context. V gave up 2 bases and J gave up 11 bases; unmatched junction bases: 8. The CDR3 spans 13 residues. The data are from a study of blood T cell repertoires in COVID-19. Background on the study: The United States, Italy and Spain were the sources of the acute and convalescent COVID-19 samples.

Method: immunoSEQ multiplex PCR; TCRdb's copy keeps in-frame clones and lacks some. The data hold approximately 200,000 clones, with 86% observed a single time. This receptor was taken from a man aged 50 or older with acute or convalescent COVID-19. Sample: peripheral blood. This sequence joins TRBV12-3 or TRBV12-4 and TRBJ1-1, with 7 nucleotides matching TRBD1. The CDR3 region is CASSLPPDRRAFF. The CDR3 DNA reads TGTGCCAGCAGTTTACCCCCGGACAGGCGGGCTTTCTTT.